The entry that follows covers one T cell receptor beta chain sequence. This CDR3 comprises 13 residues. Germline V gene lookup returns CDR1 GTSNPN and CDR2 SVGIG (reference sequence). V gave up 4 bases and J gave up 6 bases, with 15 bases separating them. The data were taken from a study of cytomegalovirus exposure and HLA in healthy donors. Researchers ran the PCR with 60 Vbeta and 13 Jbeta primers. In the original analysis: Later, tens of millions of unique TCR beta chains were counted in an analysis, and 8.5 million to 13 million of them were shared. Libraries were prepared by immunoSEQ multiplex PCR; TCRdb keeps only in-frame clonotypes and omits some of them. V and J calls and clone size are given by that table; D and trimming were obtained from the DNA. The data contain 93,000 or so clones, roughly 86% of them singletons.

The TCR sequence derives from a woman aged 18-35 years in good health and CMV-seropositive. The rearrangement uses TRBV30 and TRBJ1-2; D might be TRBD1 (6 bases). The sample consisted of PBMCs. The CDR3 bases are TGTGCCTGGAATCGACAGGTCGGCGATGGCTACACCTTC. Protein sequence: CAWNRQVGDGYTF.